These T cell receptor beta chains were read from a single sample in a study of T cell responses to AZD1222 COVID-19 vaccine. Assay used: immunoSEQ multiplex PCR; TCRdb lists only in-frame clones, some missing. Of some 90,000 clones in the sample, roughly 91% were seen once. Sequenced material: peripheral blood, taken 28 days after the second AZD1222 dose. The receptors were sampled from an adult who received the AZD1222 COVID-19 vaccine. The CDR3 runs from the conserved cysteine through the conserved F or W. The D gene is left open where the match is weak.

d_gene: .
j_gene: TRBJ2-5
v_gene: TRBV11-2
CDR3aa: CASSPQDRGRDF
CDR3nt: TGTGCCAGCAGCCCCCAGGACCGAGGTCGGGACTTC

d_gene: TRBD1
j_gene: TRBJ1-2
v_gene: TRBV3-1/TRBV3-2
CDR3aa: CASSHDRGSIGYTF
CDR3nt: TGTGCCAGCAGCCATGACAGGGGAAGTATAGGCTACACCTTC

d_gene: .
j_gene: TRBJ1-5
v_gene: TRBV5-5
CDR3aa: CASSLAGGQPQHF
CDR3nt: TGTGCCAGCAGCTTGGCCGGAGGTCAGCCCCAGCATTTT

d_gene: .
j_gene: TRBJ1-4
v_gene: TRBV6-5
CDR3aa: CASSFTETTNEKLFF
CDR3nt: TGTGCCAGCAGTTTTACAGAGACAACTAATGAAAAACTGTTTTTT

d_gene: TRBD1
j_gene: TRBJ1-2
v_gene: TRBV27
CDR3aa: CASSLAGQGNYGYTF
CDR3nt: TGTGCCAGCAGCCTGGCGGGACAGGGTAACTATGGCTACACCTTC

d_gene: .
j_gene: TRBJ1-1
v_gene: TRBV5-6
CDR3aa: CASSSMNREAFF
CDR3nt: TGTGCCAGCAGCTCGATGAACCGTGAAGCTTTCTTT

d_gene: .
j_gene: TRBJ2-2
v_gene: TRBV5-1
CDR3aa: CASSPLGGDSGELFF
CDR3nt: TGCGCCAGCAGCCCACTCGGGGGGGACAGCGGGGAGCTGTTTTTT

d_gene: TRBD2
j_gene: TRBJ2-2
v_gene: TRBV5-6
CDR3aa: CASSFPGTSGNTGELFF
CDR3nt: TGTGCCAGCAGCTTTCCAGGGACTAGCGGGAACACCGGGGAGCTGTTTTTT

d_gene: .
j_gene: TRBJ1-5
v_gene: TRBV6-1
CDR3aa: CASSERAPWSNQPQHF
CDR3nt: TGTGCCAGCAGTGAAAGGGCACCGTGGAGCAATCAGCCCCAGCATTTT

d_gene: TRBD2
j_gene: TRBJ2-3
v_gene: TRBV24-1
CDR3aa: CATSDRAGGIDTQYF
CDR3nt: TGTGCCACCAGTGATCGGGCGGGGGGGATAGATACGCAGTATTTT

d_gene: .
j_gene: TRBJ1-6
v_gene: TRBV2
CDR3aa: CAGTEEARSPLHF
CDR3nt: TGTGCCGGTACAGAGGAAGCTCGTTCACCCCTCCACTTT

d_gene: TRBD2
j_gene: TRBJ2-5
v_gene: TRBV5-1
CDR3aa: CASSLGGAGSQETQYF
CDR3nt: TGCGCCAGCAGCTTAGGAGGAGCGGGGTCCCAAGAGACCCAGTACTTC

d_gene: .
j_gene: TRBJ2-5
v_gene: TRBV7-7
CDR3aa: CASSPGWGYQETQYF
CDR3nt: TGTGCCAGCAGCCCCGGGTGGGGGTACCAAGAGACCCAGTACTTC

d_gene: .
j_gene: TRBJ2-2
v_gene: TRBV3-1/TRBV3-2
CDR3aa: CASSPTQLRGAGELFF
CDR3nt: TGTGCCAGCAGCCCTACTCAGCTTCGAGGTGCCGGGGAGCTGTTTTTT

d_gene: .
j_gene: TRBJ1-2
v_gene: TRBV7-3
CDR3aa: CASRPPGSGYTF
CDR3nt: TGTGCCAGCAGGCCCCCAGGAAGTGGCTACACCTTC

d_gene: TRBD1
j_gene: TRBJ2-6
v_gene: TRBV7-8
CDR3aa: CASSSGQGDRGANVLTF
CDR3nt: TGTGCCAGCAGCTCGGGACAGGGGGATCGTGGGGCCAACGTCCTGACTTTC

d_gene: .
j_gene: TRBJ1-2
v_gene: TRBV11-2
CDR3aa: CASSLSLGGGGYTF
CDR3nt: TGTGCCAGCAGCTTATCGTTAGGGGGAGGTGGCTACACCTTC